This T cell receptor (beta chain) was observed in a study of CD8+CD57+ T cells in acquired aplastic anemia (dated by TCRdb to between 2018 and 2020). Describing the broader study: Extracted DNA from sorted CD4+ and CD8+ cells averaged approximately 3 ug, ranging from about 0.17 to 27.4 ug. CD8+CD57+ expansion was defined as frequency above the mean frequency observed in healthy subjects.

Summary of the overall study and its limitations: Although some 28 CD8+ CDR3 sequences were shared by patients and controls, these sequences appeared highly expressed in patients and within the immunodominant clones of patients. No significant difference in CD8+ Simpson's diversity was found between patients and healthy controls (P=0.060).

The germline V gene supplies CDR1 SGHDT and CDR2 YYEEEE. A distance of 20 bases separates the germline ends of V and J, which lose 3 bases and 2 bases respectively. Its CDR3 holds 18 amino acids, cysteine through phenylalanine. Only the CDR3 portion is preserved as DNA: 54 bases, with reading frame beginning at the first base. Profiling of TCR beta VDJ combinations and CDR3 sequences used genomic DNA as the template. TCR repertoire sequencing was run on an Illumina HiSeq 2000. On the authors' methods: TRBV/TRBJ rearrangement plots, CDR3 size and DJ length profiles, and Simpson's diversity index were used to assess repertoires. The most abundant DNA sequence in the deep sequencing data was taken as the immunodominant clone. CDR3 amino acid sequences were screened for sharing across subjects and compared with published repertoires and the VDJdb database. The raw public reads went through TCRdb reprocessing: fastp at Q25, MiXCR clone calling, in-frame beta chains kept. Each entry is one CDR3 protein sequence, shown with its most common DNA and genes. The V and J calls come from TCRdb's annotation, not from the publication. The sample table records around 150,000 distinct CDR3 sequences; around 50% of these occur just once. The top ten clones comprise 2.5% to 3.5% of the sample.

Patients chosen for sequencing had shown expansion of CD8+CD57+ cells by flow cytometry. All patients had severe acquired aplastic anemia diagnosed by International Study of Aplastic Anemia and Agranulocytosis and Camitta criteria. No patient had received any therapy when blood was sampled. The study deep-sequenced TCR repertoires of sorted CD4+ and CD8+ blood T cells from severe aplastic anemia patients and healthy subjects. In the USA, patient enrollment took place under clinicaltrials.gov protocols 00001620, 01623167, 00001397, 00071045, 00081523 and 00961064. Ficoll-Paque density gradient centrifugation was used to isolate peripheral blood mononuclear cells. Before DNA extraction, CD4+ and CD8+ T cells were sorted by FACS or by magnetic beads. This clonotype occurred a few times. Its antigen remains unidentified. No much larger clonotype is one base removed from it; base qualities were not supplied.

Sequencing input: sorted CD4+, CD8+, or CD8+CD57+ T cells (not recorded which) from PBMCs. The clonotype was recovered from a human donor with aplastic anemia. The chain is assembled from TRBV5-6 and TRBJ2-2; the D gene could be either TRBD1 or TRBD2, each agreeing at 5 bases. This receptor has the CDR3 CASSWVGTAALNTGELFF. The DNA sequence is given as TGTGCCAGCAGCTGGGTGGGGACGGCAGCACTTAACACCGGGGAGCTGTTTTTT.